The T cell receptor beta chain under discussion was sequenced for a study of Ad26.COV2.S vaccination and SARS-CoV-2 variants. The CDR3 sequence is 17 residues long. V was clipped by 0 bases and J by 3 bases, with 14 bases between them. The germline gives CDR1 SGHDN, CDR2 FVKESK. Sample treatment: roughly 18 received Ad26.COV2.S at low or high dose, single or two shots; about 5 received placebo; per-sample allocation not given. The samples date from day 63 after the first vaccine or placebo injection. The method was immunoSEQ multiplex PCR; TCRdb's version includes in-frame clones alone and lacks a portion of them. Among around 400,000 clones listed, 80% to 95% were seen once.

The chain joins TRBV14 to TRBJ2-2; the D gene is possibly TRBD2 (6 bases). This sample comprised peripheral blood, obtained in a trial of Ad26.COV2.S vaccine versus placebo. This TCR derives from a person aged 18-60 years who received the Ad26.COV2.S COVID-19 vaccine or a placebo. As DNA, the CDR3 is TGTGCCAGCAGCCAAGAGAGGGCTAGCGACTACACCGGGGAGCTGTTTTTT. Residues: CASSQERASDYTGELFF.